A selection of T cell receptor beta chains follows, all from one sample in a study of T cell repertoires in cytomegalovirus infection. MiXCR, applied by TCRdb to the reads, yields one record per CDR3 protein. The sample shows roughly 730,000 distinct CDR3 sequences, around 31% of them seen only once. No antigen is known for these receptors. The sequenced sample was cultured PBMCs, obtained from culture after CMV antigen stimulation. These TCRs come from a human donor in good health (CMV status not recorded). Some clones in this sample may be carry-over from other donors' samples. Both conserved end residues are part of each CDR3. D genes are given only for firm matches. Clone sizes are given selectively: once, few, many, or a class where the clone is expanded.

clone_size | j_call | v_call | d_call | cdr3_nt | cdr3_aa
few | TRBJ2-5 | TRBV7-2 | NA | TGTGCCAGCAGCTGGAATGGAGGCTCCCGGCGAGAGACCCAGTACTTC | CASSWNGGSRRETQYF
few | TRBJ2-3 | TRBV20-1 | NA | TGCAGTGCTAGGGGCTCGGTGGTGGAAGATACGCAGTATTTT | CSARGSVVEDTQYF
NA | TRBJ2-5 | TRBV20-1 | NA | TGCAGTACCGGGACTTTGGAGACCCAGTACTTC | CSTGTLETQYF
NA | TRBJ1-2 | TRBV12-3/TRBV12-4 | NA | TGTGCCAGCGCCCGAAGGGGGAACATCGGCTACACCTTC | CASARRGNIGYTF
NA | TRBJ2-2 | TRBV19 | TRBD1 | TGTGCCAGTAGTTCGAACCGGGACAGAAACACCGGGGAGCTGTTTTTT | CASSSNRDRNTGELFF
many | TRBJ2-1 | TRBV7-2 | NA | TGTGCCAGCAGCTTAGTAGGCCGCTACAATGAGCAGTTCTTC | CASSLVGRYNEQFF
many | TRBJ2-4 | TRBV7-2 | NA | TGTGCCAGCAGCCCATCCAACATTCAGTACTTC | CASSPSNIQYF
few | TRBJ2-5 | TRBV6-6 | TRBD2 | TGTGCCAGCAGTTACCCCGGGACTAGCGGGGGTGAGACCCAGTACTTC | CASSYPGTSGGETQYF
few | TRBJ1-2 | TRBV6-5 | TRBD1 | TGTGCCAGCCAGGGAGCAGGGGGCTGGTATGGCTACACCTTC | CASQGAGGWYGYTF
NA | TRBJ2-5 | TRBV7-8 | NA | TGTGCCAGCAGCCCCCACAGACGTCCGGGACCCAGGGCAGAGACCCAGTACTTC | CASSPHRRPGPRAETQYF
few | TRBJ2-3 | TRBV20-1 | NA | TGCAGTTGCCTTGTGTCTAGCACAGATACGCAGTATTTT | CSCLVSSTDTQYF
few | TRBJ2-2 | TRBV7-8 | NA | TGTGCCAGCAGCTCCACAGGGTACACCGGGGAGCTGTTTTTT | CASSSTGYTGELFF
many | TRBJ2-3 | TRBV7-2 | TRBD2 | TGTGCCAGCAGCGACCTTAGCGGGGGGGCCCCCGCAGATACGCAGTATTTT | CASSDLSGGAPADTQYF
few | TRBJ2-1 | TRBV7-2 | NA | TGTGCCAGCAGCCCTGATAGATACTCCTACAATGAGCAGTTCTTC | CASSPDRYSYNEQFF
NA | TRBJ2-1 | TRBV2 | TRBD2 | TGTGCCATCACGACTAGCGGAGACAATGAGCAGTTCTTC | CAITTSGDNEQFF
once | TRBJ1-5 | TRBV28 | NA | TGTGCCAGCAGTTTACTGGCCGGCGCGGACTATCAGCCCCAGCATTTT | CASSLLAGADYQPQHF
few | TRBJ1-1 | TRBV27 | NA | TGTGCCAGCAGTTTAATTCCCTCACGGGCAGACACTGAAGCTTTCTTT | CASSLIPSRADTEAFF
NA | TRBJ1-1 | TRBV7-9 | NA | TGTGCCAGCAGCGTACCCATCCCCAAACCCAACACTGAAGCTTTCTTT | CASSVPIPKPNTEAFF
NA | TRBJ2-4 | TRBV11-3 | NA | TGTGCCAGCAGCTTAGATGGCCGGGGGAACATTCAGTACTTC | CASSLDGRGNIQYF
few | TRBJ1-3 | TRBV7-8 | NA | TGTGCCAGCATCAAGAGAGGGTCTGGAAACACCATATATTTT | CASIKRGSGNTIYF
few | TRBJ2-6 | TRBV7-8 | NA | TGTGCCAGCAGTTGGATGGGGCGGGGTTCTGGGGCCAACGTCCTGACTTTC | CASSWMGRGSGANVLTF
NA | TRBJ1-1 | TRBV7-6 | NA | TGTGCCAGCAGCCCCGGGTGGGGCCTCGACACTGAAGCTTTCTTT | CASSPGWGLDTEAFF
NA | TRBJ2-1 | TRBV5-5 | TRBD1 | TGTGCCAGCAGCTTCCAGGGGGCTGCCTACAATGAGCAGTTCTTC | CASSFQGAAYNEQFF
NA | TRBJ2-7 | TRBV12-3/TRBV12-4 | NA | TGTGCCAGCAGCTCAAGAATTGTCTCCTACGAGCAGTACTTC | CASSSRIVSYEQYF
few | TRBJ2-2 | TRBV27 | NA | TGTGCCAGGGGAACAGGGCACGGGGAGCTGTTTTTT | CARGTGHGELFF
NA | TRBJ2-3 | TRBV20-1 | NA | TGCAGTGCTAGAGACACTGGGCGGAGGACAACAGATACGCAGTATTTT | CSARDTGRRTTDTQYF
NA | TRBJ2-3 | TRBV10-2 | NA | TGCGCCAGCACACAAAACGACGGAGCGACGCAGTATTTT | CASTQNDGATQYF
NA | TRBJ2-7 | TRBV12-3/TRBV12-4 | NA | TGTGCCAGCCTGCACCCGGGGCTTGGGGATGAGCAGTACTTC | CASLHPGLGDEQYF
NA | TRBJ2-7 | TRBV19 | TRBD2 | TGTGCCAGTAGTCCGAGCGGGGGTGGGCATTACGAGCAGTACTTC | CASSPSGGGHYEQYF
NA | TRBJ1-1 | TRBV4-2 | NA | TGTGCCAGCAGCCAAGATGAGGGGTTGAACACTGAAGCTTTCTTT | CASSQDEGLNTEAFF
NA | TRBJ2-7 | TRBV7-2 | NA | TGTGCCAGCAGCTTAGGTTCCCCGAACGAGCAGTACTTC | CASSLGSPNEQYF
few | TRBJ1-2 | TRBV7-2 | NA | TGTGCCAGCGGACAAGGGGGTTCTAACTATGGCTACACCTTC | CASGQGGSNYGYTF
NA | TRBJ2-7 | TRBV7-6 | NA | TGTGCCAGCAGCTTTGATACAGGGAGGTCCTACGAGCAGTACTTC | CASSFDTGRSYEQYF
NA | TRBJ2-1 | TRBV6-2/TRBV6-3 | TRBD2 | TGTGCCAGCAGTTACGGGCTAGCGGTCTACAATGAGCAGTTCTTC | CASSYGLAVYNEQFF
few | TRBJ1-5 | TRBV19 | NA | TGTGCCAGTAGTCCCACACAATATAGCAATCAGCCCCAGCATTTT | CASSPTQYSNQPQHF
few | TRBJ2-1 | TRBV6-8 | NA | TGTGCCAGCGGTCGGCGGGGCAATGAGCAGTTCTTC | CASGRRGNEQFF
NA | TRBJ1-3 | TRBV4-1 | NA | TGCGCCAGCAGCCAAGCGTGGCGCAGTGGAAACACCATATATTTT | CASSQAWRSGNTIYF
NA | TRBJ2-3 | TRBV6-1 | TRBD2 | TGTGCCAGCAGACCGCGGGGGTCTTCCACAGATACGCAGTATTTT | CASRPRGSSTDTQYF
many | TRBJ2-1 | TRBV7-8 | TRBD2 | TGTGCCAGCAGCGCGGCTAGCGGATCCTACAATGAGCAGTTCTTC | CASSAASGSYNEQFF
NA | TRBJ2-4 | TRBV4-1 | TRBD2 | TGCGCCAGCAGCCAGACCGGGACTAGCGTAGCCAAAAACATTCAGTACTTC | CASSQTGTSVAKNIQYF
NA | TRBJ2-3 | TRBV6-6 | NA | TGTGCCAGCAGCCCCACCTATAGCACAGATACGCAGTATTTT | CASSPTYSTDTQYF
many | TRBJ2-7 | TRBV7-2 | NA | TGTGCCAGCAGCTTAGTAGGGGGGGGGAGCTCCTACGAGCAGTACTTC | CASSLVGGGSSYEQYF
few | TRBJ1-6 | TRBV20-1 | TRBD1 | TGCAGTGCTTCTGGGACAGGGACCCCTGATAATTCACCCCTCCACTTT | CSASGTGTPDNSPLHF
NA | TRBJ2-1 | TRBV20-1 | NA | TGCAGTGCTAGCAACAATGAGCAGTTCTTC | CSASNNEQFF
once | TRBJ2-7 | TRBV7-2 | NA | TGTGCCAGCAGCTTAGAGGCGGCCGCCCACGAGCAGTACTTC | CASSLEAAAHEQYF
many | TRBJ2-7 | TRBV6-1 | NA | TGTGCCAGCAGTCGGACAGTCTCCTACGAGCAGTACTTC | CASSRTVSYEQYF
many | TRBJ1-2 | TRBV7-2 | NA | TGTGCCAGCAGCTTAGCGGCCAGAAACTATGGCTACACCTTC | CASSLAARNYGYTF
many | TRBJ2-7 | TRBV7-2 | NA | TGTGCCAGCAGCCTGGGCTACTTTTACGAGCAGTACTTC | CASSLGYFYEQYF
few | TRBJ2-5 | TRBV6-2/TRBV6-3 | NA | TGTGCCAGCAGTAGCGGGTCCACACAAGAGACCCAGTACTTC | CASSSGSTQETQYF
few | TRBJ1-5 | TRBV7-9 | NA | TGTGCCAGCAGCTTCTCTTGGCACCAGCCCCAGCATTTT | CASSFSWHQPQHF
NA | TRBJ2-3 | TRBV7-8 | TRBD2 | TGTGCCAGCAGTTCTACCAAGCTAGCGGGAGCGGGTACGCAGTATTTT | CASSSTKLAGAGTQYF
NA | TRBJ2-7 | TRBV7-2 | NA | TGTGCCAGCAGAAATTACCCCGGGCAGCCGCATTACGAGCAGTACTTC | CASRNYPGQPHYEQYF
NA | TRBJ2-2 | TRBV12-3/TRBV12-4 | TRBD1 | TGTGCCAGCAGTCCGACAGGGATGATCACCGGGGAGCTGTTTTTT | CASSPTGMITGELFF
NA | TRBJ2-3 | TRBV11-1 | NA | TGTGCCAGCACGCCTACCCTGGGGACAGATACGCAGTATTTT | CASTPTLGTDTQYF
NA | TRBJ1-6 | TRBV20-1 | NA | TGCAGTGCTAGGGGGGCAGGGGTCATCGGTTCACCCCTCCACTTT | CSARGAGVIGSPLHF
few | TRBJ2-7 | TRBV2 | TRBD1 | TGTGCCAGCAGGGACAGGGTTAGCTACGAGCAGTACTTC | CASRDRVSYEQYF
NA | TRBJ2-5 | TRBV28 | TRBD2 | TGTGCCAGCAGTTTTGGTCCAGCGGGGGGCCAAGAGACCCAGTACTTC | CASSFGPAGGQETQYF
few | TRBJ2-3 | TRBV6-2/TRBV6-3 | TRBD2 | TGTGCCAGCAGGCTAGCGGGGGCTGCCGCGGATACGCAGTATTTT | CASRLAGAAADTQYF
NA | TRBJ1-5 | TRBV5-6 | TRBD1 | TGTGCCAGCAGCCTTAAACCCACGGACAGGGTGTTTCAGCCCCAGCATTTT | CASSLKPTDRVFQPQHF